The 16 T cell receptor beta chains reported below all come from one sample, sequenced in a study of T cell repertoires in cytomegalovirus infection. No antigen is known for these receptors. TCRdb analysed the reads with MiXCR anew, one entry per CDR3 protein. The table has under 850,000 distinct CDR3 sequences, around a third seen once. Sequenced material: cultured PBMCs, taken from culture after CMV antigen stimulation. Receptors originate from a human donor in good health (CMV status not recorded). Some clones in this sample may be carry-over from other donors' samples.

A few counts support this clonotype. The chain carries TRBV7-6 and TRBJ2-5, with D perhaps matching TRBD2 (6 bases). Germline-derived CDR1 and CDR2 are SGHVS and FNYEAQ. V was trimmed by 4 bases and J by 0 bases, leaving 12 bases between them. The CDR3 runs 15 residues. The CDR3 coding sequence is TGTGCCAGCAGCTCGGGACTCATGCACCAAGAGACCCAGTACTTC. Translated: CASSSGLMHQETQYF.

Note on this clonotype: This CDR3 fails to terminate in the conserved phenylalanine or tryptophan, so it likely reflects a read error. Because the CDR3's place on the DNA is in doubt, the DNA is left out and the CDR3 is given as listed by TCRdb. V gene TRBV2 combines with J gene TRBJ2-7; no DNA check was done on the table's D call, TRBD2. A total of 12 residues make up the CDR3, ends included. CDR1 and CDR2 from the germline V gene are SNHLY and FYNNEI. CDR3 protein: CASSDAGSQPAT.

J is TRBJ2-7 and V is TRBV6-1, with TRBD2 matching 9 bases. The CDR3 consists of 14 residues. Germline values: CDR1 MNHNS, CDR2 SASEGT. After removal of 6 bases from V and 1 base from J, the junction contained 4 bases not matched to a gene. The CDR3 DNA is TGTGCCAGCAGGTTGACTAGCGGTTCCTACGAGCAGTACTTC. Residues: CASRLTSGSYEQYF.

The sample holds one count of this clonotype. The genes are TRBV12-3 or TRBV12-4 and TRBJ1-4; no definite D call. Trimming stripped 0 bases from V and 7 bases from J, with 9 bases between. This CDR3 contains 14 residues. The CDR3 sequence is CASSLAPAGEKLFF. In nucleotides, the CDR3 is TGTGCCAGCAGTTTAGCACCTGCGGGTGAAAAACTGTTTTTT.

Concerning this clonotype: This could be a read error, since a much larger clone is one nucleotide away. The rearrangement uses TRBV7-2 and TRBJ2-1; D not certain. Germline CDR1 SGHTA, CDR2 FQGNSA. The CDR3 has 14 amino acids. The CDR3 region has the DNA TGTGCCGGCAGCTTATACGCCGCCAGGCAAAAGCAGTTCTTC. Its protein is CAGSLYAARQKQFF.

This clonotype was detected only a few times. The chain recombines TRBV12-3 or TRBV12-4 with TRBJ1-1; a possible D gene is TRBD1 (5 bases). V was clipped by 5 bases and J by 6 bases, with 10 bases between them. The CDR3 sequence is 12 residues long. The chain's CDR3 is CASSGTIAEAFF. CDR3 sequence (DNA): TGTGCCAGCAGTGGGACGATCGCTGAAGCTTTCTTT.

The V and J genes are TRBV12-3 or TRBV12-4 and TRBJ2-2; 9 positions match TRBD2. The J segment lost 6 bases and the V segment lost 7 bases, leaving 12 bases of the junction unmatched. The CDR3 extends over 16 amino acids. CDR3 nucleotides: TGTGCCAGCACTAATGGGGCGGGGGGGCTGGCCGGGGAGCTGTTTTTT. It translates to CASTNGAGGLAGELFF.

The rearrangement links TRBV20-1 to TRBJ2-1; the match to TRBD2 covers 12 bases. Per the germline V gene, CDR1 is DFQATT and CDR2 is SNEGSKA (reference sequence). V lost 1 base to trimming and J lost 2 bases; unmatched junction nucleotides: 3. The CDR3 is made up of 16 amino acids. The CDR3 DNA follows: TGCAGTGCTAGAGGACTAGCGGGAGACGCCTACAATGAGCAGTTCTTC. Its protein is CSARGLAGDAYNEQFF.

This clonotype was found a few times. The V and J genes are TRBV6-1 and TRBJ1-5; D gene ambiguous. V was trimmed by 2 bases and J by 5 bases, leaving 10 bases between them. This CDR3 spans 14 amino acids. Germline loops: CDR1 MNHNS, CDR2 SASEGT. CDR3 loop: CASSETRTYQPQHF. The CDR3 DNA reads as TGTGCCAGCAGTGAAACTAGGACGTATCAGCCCCAGCATTTT.

The chain uses TRBV28 and TRBJ1-5; D remains unclear. V was pared by 6 bases and J by 4 bases, with 10 bases between. Germline CDR1 reads MDHEN; CDR2 reads SYDVKM. The CDR3 is made up of 13 amino acids. DNA of the CDR3: TGTGCCAGCAGACCTCAGGTAAATCAGCCCCAGCATTTT. This encodes CASRPQVNQPQHF. Using reference TRBV28 and TRBJ1-5 for the parts outside the CDR3, the full variable domain is DVKVTQSSRYLVKRTGEKVFLECVQDMDHENMFWYRQDPGLGLRLIYFSYDVKMKEKGDIPEGYSVSREKKERFSLILESASTNQTSMYLCASRPQVNQPQHFGDGTRLSIL.

This clonotype has a count of ten or more. The J gene is TRBJ2-3, the V gene TRBV7-2; D not certain. The CDR3 totals 12 residues. Germline assignment: CDR1 SGHTA and CDR2 FQGNSA. Deletions cut 2 bases from V and 2 bases from J, with 2 bases between. The chain's CDR3 is CASSLYTDTQYF. In nucleotides, the CDR3 is TGTGCCAGCAGCTTATACACAGATACGCAGTATTTT. Together with reference TRBV7-2 and TRBJ2-3, the CDR3 gives the full variable domain: GAGVSQSPSNKVTEKGKDVELRCDPISGHTALYWYRQSLGQGLEFLIYFQGNSAPDKSGLPSDRFSAERTGGSVSTLTIQRTQQEDSAVYLCASSLYTDTQYFGPGTRLTVL.

The chain combines TRBV19 with TRBJ1-2, with TRBD1 matching 8 bases. Germline V lookup: CDR1 LNHDA, CDR2 SQIVND (reference sequence). V dropped 6 bases and J dropped 4; count of bases not matched to a gene: 13. The CDR3 is 16 residues long. CDR3 amino acids: CASSPYTDRVSYGYTF. CDR3 nucleotides: TGTGCCAGTAGCCCTTATACGGACAGGGTGAGCTATGGCTACACCTTC.

This clonotype was seen a few times. The chain carries TRBV7-6 and TRBJ2-1; D might be TRBD1 (5 bases). Germline V gene data show CDR1 as SGHVS and CDR2 as FNYEAQ. With 6 bases removed from V and 2 bases from J, the gap between germline ends came to 20 bases. The CDR3 length is 17 residues. The CDR3 region is CASSSTPGAATYNEQFF. As DNA, the CDR3 is TGTGCCAGCAGTTCCACCCCTGGGGCGGCTACCTACAATGAGCAGTTCTTC. Full variable domain (rest looked up from reference TRBV7-6 and TRBJ2-1): GAGVSQSPRYKVTKRGQDVALRCDPISGHVSLYWYRQALGQGPEFLTYFNYEAQQDKSGLPNDRFSAERPEGSISTLTIQRTEQRDSAMYRCASSSTPGAATYNEQFFGPGTRLTVL.

This clonotype was recorded only once. The chain employs TRBV2 and TRBJ1-3; D gene unclear. The germline gives CDR1 SNHLY, CDR2 FYNNEI. CDR3 length equals 14 residues. Trimming removed 4 bases from V and 0 bases from J, with 7 bases in between. CDR3 in amino acids: CASSVDGSGNTIYF. The DNA for the CDR3 is TGTGCCAGCAGTGTGGACGGCTCTGGAAACACCATATATTTT. Drawing the rest from reference TRBV2 and TRBJ1-3, the complete variable domain is EPEVTQTPSHQVTQMGQEVILRCVPISNHLYFYWYRQILGQKVEFLVSFYNNEISEKSEIFDDQFSVERPDGSNFTLKIRSTKLEDSAMYFCASSVDGSGNTIYFGEGSWLTVV.

This clonotype has a handful of counts. The chain employs TRBV7-9 and TRBJ2-1; the D is unclear. V lost 1 base and J 6 bases, leaving 13 bases between the germline ends. CDR3 length: 15 residues. Germline V gene lookup returns CDR1 SEHNR and CDR2 FQNEAQ (reference sequence). The CDR3 sequence is CASSLVLPEVNEQFF. The CDR3 DNA sequence: TGTGCCAGCAGCTTAGTACTCCCAGAAGTCAATGAGCAGTTCTTC. The whole variable domain, filled in from reference TRBV7-9 and TRBJ2-1, reads DTGVSQNPRHKITKRGQNVTFRCDPISEHNRLYWYRQTLGQGPEFLTYFQNEAQLEKSRLLSDRFSAERPKGSFSTLEIQRTEQGDSAMYLCASSLVLPEVNEQFFGPGTRLTVL.

This sequence joins TRBV6-2 or TRBV6-3 and TRBJ2-7; 8 bases are a match to TRBD1. The V and J ends lost 6 bases and 4 bases, in that order; junction bases with no gene match: 8. Germline assignment: CDR1 MNHEY and CDR2 SVGEGT. The CDR3 sequence is 14 residues long. CDR3 nucleotide sequence: TGTGCCAGCAGCCAGGGGACAGGCTTATACGAGCAGTACTTC. Encoded protein: CASSQGTGLYEQYF.